This is a list of T cell receptor beta chains from one sample in a study of cytomegalovirus exposure and HLA in healthy donors. Here immunoSEQ multiplex PCR was the method, and the copy in TCRdb shows in-frame clones only, minus some. The sample has around 200,000 clones, approximately 81% seen once. The specimen was PBMCs. Receptors were obtained from a man aged 45-60 years in good health and CMV-seronegative. Both conserved end residues are part of each CDR3. Some rows mark clone size as missing; the rest say once, few, many or name a class of expanded clone.

clone_size,v_call,j_call,cdr3_aa
NA,TRBV11-2,TRBJ1-6,CASSLGPRDNSPLHF
few,TRBV7-2,TRBJ2-5,CASSLIPQEETQYF
NA,TRBV9,TRBJ2-1,CASSVGDKGVHEQFF
NA,TRBV7-8,TRBJ1-1,CASSLDPGTGPNTEAFF
NA,TRBV30,TRBJ2-5,CAWSSGVPETQYF
NA,TRBV19,TRBJ2-1,CASSIGQRGYYNEQFF
NA,TRBV7-9,TRBJ2-7,CASSPQTSGGVREQYF
NA,TRBV6-5,TRBJ1-2,CASSPGGQGSVGYTF
NA,TRBV30,TRBJ2-1,CAWSLLAGGPYNEQFF
NA,TRBV27,TRBJ2-5,CASSSLSGGGFGTQYF